A single sample gave rise to the 14 T cell receptor beta chains below, sequenced in a study of blood T cell repertoires in COVID-19 (dated by TCRdb to 2020 to 2022). Library construction relied on the immunoSEQ multiplex PCR assay. TCRdb mirrors the immuneACCESS table, restricted to in-frame sequences. Some clones are absent from its copies; in checked studies, under half trace to an unresolved V gene, and the reason for the others is unknown. The sample data list more than 100,000 clones, and 78% of these were observed just once. The ten largest clonotypes hold 2% to 2.5% of the sample. The sample was peripheral blood. Receptors were obtained from a man between 65 and 85 years old with acute or convalescent COVID-19.

The V gene is TRBV7-3, the J gene TRBJ1-5; weak D call: TRBD1 (5 bases). Germline CDR1 is SGHTA and CDR2 is FQGTGA. Trimming took 4 bases from V and 5 from J, leaving 15 bases between them. The CDR3 extends over 15 amino acids. In DNA, the CDR3 is TGTGCCAGCAGCTCAAACAGGATTCAGGATCAGCCCCAGCATTTT. Protein product: CASSSNRIQDQPQHF.

A note on this clone: The germline gene is not matched at one end of the junction; a read error may be the cause. The chain joins TRBV7-7 to TRBJ2-7; possible D gene TRBD2, 6 bases. Germline lookup yields CDR1 SSHAT and CDR2 FNYEAQ (reference sequence). CDR3 length: 20 residues. The CDR3, as DNA: TGTGCTAGCAGCTTAGCGAACACCCCCTCCGGAACGGGGGATCCCTACGAGCAGTACTTC. It is translated as CASSLANTPSGTGDPYEQYF.

Of note for this clone: Other DNA sequences in this specimen translate into the identical CDR3. The chain carries TRBV9 and TRBJ2-3; perhaps TRBD2 as D (5 bases). The V end was cut by 1 base, the J end by 6 bases, with 12 bases between. CDR3 size: 14 residues. The germline gives CDR1 SGDLS, CDR2 YYNGEE. This chain's CDR3 is CASSVSGVTDTQYF. CDR3 nucleotide sequence: TGTGCCAGCAGCGTATCCGGGGTCACGGATACGCAGTATTTT. The full variable domain, in which reference TRBV9 and TRBJ2-3 provide the parts outside the CDR3, is DSGVTQTPKHLITATGQRVTLRCSPRSGDLSVYWYQQSLDQGLQFLIQYYNGEERAKGNILERFSAQQFPDLHSELNLSSLELGDSALYFCASSVSGVTDTQYFGPGTRLTVL.

The chain employs TRBV9 and TRBJ2-2, with 7 bases fitting TRBD1. CDR3 length: 15 amino acids. After removal of 1 base from V and 5 bases from J, the junction contained 5 bases not matched to a gene. CDR1 and CDR2 (germline): SGDLS, YYNGEE. CDR3 region: CASSVHRGGTGELFF. The CDR3 DNA reads as TGTGCCAGCAGCGTACACAGGGGCGGGACCGGGGAGCTGTTTTTT.

This clone was recorded a few times. The chain has TRBV24-1 and TRBJ1-5; no firm D call. The ends were cut back, 6 bases at V and 5 bases at J, with 7 bases in the middle. The CDR3 is made up of 12 amino acids. Germline values: CDR1 KGHDR, CDR2 SFDVKD. CDR3 loop: CATSFGHQPQHF. The CDR3 DNA follows: TGTGCCACCAGTTTTGGGCATCAGCCCCAGCATTTT.

CDR3: CASSLERTGIKAFF. The CDR3 DNA follows: TGTGCCAGCAGCTTAGAGCGGACAGGGATTAAAGCTTTCTTT. This chain links TRBV7-2 with TRBJ1-1; 8 bases map to TRBD1. This CDR3 spans 14 amino acids. Germline V CDR1 and CDR2: SGHTA, FQGNSA. V dropped 1 base and J dropped 9; count of bases not matched to a gene: 7.

The V call is TRBV12-3 or TRBV12-4, the J call TRBJ2-2; D not certain. V lost 3 bases, J lost 7 bases, and 3 bases lay in between. The CDR3 is made up of 11 amino acids. CDR3 protein: CASSFYGELFF. The CDR3 DNA sequence: TGTGCCAGCAGTTTCTACGGGGAGCTGTTTTTT.

The chain is built from TRBV7-2 and TRBJ1-4, with 8 bases lining up with TRBD1. CDR1 is SGHTA, CDR2 FQGNSA, per germline. This CDR3 is built from 13 residues. V was pared by 8 bases and J by 6 bases, with 5 bases of the junction left unmatched. The CDR3 loop reads CASLDRGDEKLFF. For the CDR3, the DNA is TGTGCCAGCCTCGACAGGGGAGATGAAAAACTGTTTTTT. The entire variable domain, with the rest obtained from reference TRBV7-2 and TRBJ1-4, is as follows: GAGVSQSPSNKVTEKGKDVELRCDPISGHTALYWYRQSLGQGLEFLIYFQGNSAPDKSGLPSDRFSAERTGGSVSTLTIQRTQQEDSAVYLCASLDRGDEKLFFGSGTQLSVL.

In its sample, this clone was seen once. This chain connects TRBV6-5 to TRBJ1-6, with 7 positions matching TRBD1. Germline V gives CDR1 MNHEY, CDR2 SVGAGI. This CDR3 spans 15 amino acids. The trim removed 2 bases at V and 10 bases at J, leaving 8 bases unmatched. The CDR3 spells CASSYKGAAGSPLHF. In DNA, the CDR3 is TGTGCCAGCAGTTACAAGGGGGCAGCAGGCTCACCCCTCCACTTT.

V is TRBV16 and J is TRBJ1-5; D may be TRBD1 (5 bases). This CDR3 contains 15 residues. In germline, CDR1 is KGHSY, CDR2 FQNENV. Trimming removed 0 bases from V and 0 bases from J, with 6 bases in between. The CDR3 region has the DNA TGTGCCAGCAGCCAATCGACAGTTAGCAATCAGCCCCAGCATTTT. It codes for CASSQSTVSNQPQHF.

The rearrangement joins TRBV29-1 to TRBJ2-5, with 10 bases identical to TRBD2. The CDR3 contains 14 residues. CDR1 is SQVTM and CDR2 is ANQGSEA in the germline V gene. V dropped 4 bases and J dropped 5; count of bases not matched to a gene: 7. The CDR3 sequence: CSVALTSGQETQYF. For the CDR3, the DNA is TGCAGCGTTGCCTTGACTAGCGGGCAGGAGACCCAGTACTTC.

V usage is TRBV19 and J usage is TRBJ1-4; D unclear. This CDR3 has 16 residues. V lost 6 bases to trimming and J lost 4 bases, with 18 bases between them. Germline V CDR1 and CDR2: LNHDA, SQIVND (reference sequence). The CDR3 DNA sequence: TGTGCCAGTAGGGAATCTACCGGGGTAGTTAATGAAAAACTGTTTTTT. It codes for CASRESTGVVNEKLFF. Full variable domain (remainder filled in from reference TRBV19 and TRBJ1-4): DGGITQSPKYLFRKEGQNVTLSCEQNLNHDAMYWYRQDPGQGLRLIYYSQIVNDFQKGDIAEGYSVSREKKESFPLTVTSAQKNPTAFYLCASRESTGVVNEKLFFGSGTQLSVL.

The chain employs TRBV10-3 and TRBJ1-5, with TRBD1 matching 10 bases. The CDR3 has 13 amino acids. Germline V lookup: CDR1 ENHRY, CDR2 SYGVKD. The J segment lost 2 bases and the V segment lost 11 bases, leaving 3 bases of the junction unmatched. CDR3 sequence: CAVGTGGNQPQHF. The DNA for the CDR3 is TGTGCCGTAGGGACAGGGGGCAATCAGCCCCAGCATTTT.

J is TRBJ1-6 and V is TRBV7-9; D uncertain. The CDR3 extends over 14 amino acids. V was cut by 5 bases and J by 7 bases, with 12 bases left in between. Per the germline V gene, CDR1 is SEHNR and CDR2 is FQNEAQ (reference sequence). CDR3 DNA sequence: TGTGCCAGCAGCCTATCGGGGAAAAATTCACCCCTCCACTTT. Its protein is CASSLSGKNSPLHF.